This T cell receptor (beta chain) was captured in a study of CD8 T cells in Susac syndrome. Random hexamers were used to reverse transcribe the RNA input (roughly 0.5 to 1 ug). TCRdb re-called the immunoSEQ multiplex PCR reads through MiXCR, storing one row per CDR3 protein. The sample carries under 150,000 distinct CDR3 sequences, around nine tenths recorded once. The CDR3 is 14 amino acids. Germline values: CDR1 MNHEY, CDR2 SVGEGT. With respect to this clonotype: One end of the junction is discordant with germline, which a read error may explain.

Sequenced material: CD8+ T cells from PBMCs. The TCR was taken from a human donor with multiple sclerosis. The chain couples TRBV6-2 or TRBV6-3 to TRBJ2-1; TRBD2 might be the D (5 bases). In DNA form, the CDR3 reads TGTGCCAGCACGGACCCGAGGGTCTACACTGAGCAGTTCTTC. It translates to CASTDPRVYTEQFF.